One sample yielded the 29 T cell receptor beta chains listed below, sequenced in a study of blood T cell repertoires in COVID-19. The assay was immunoSEQ multiplex PCR, and TCRdb's table has in-frame clones only and misses some. Found here are more than 110,000 clones, roughly 73% of them singletons; the top ten hold more than 8.5%. The sample comprised peripheral blood. These receptors all stem from a woman aged 45-65 years with active or convalescent COVID-19.

V gene TRBV6-2 or TRBV6-3 combines with J gene TRBJ2-7; maybe TRBD2 (6 bases). V lost 0 bases and J 0 bases, leaving 15 bases between the germline ends. Germline V gives CDR1 MNHEY, CDR2 SVGEGT. The CDR3 length is 17 residues. The CDR3, as DNA: TGTGCCAGCAGTTACTCGCTTCGGGACTTCTCCTCCTACGAGCAGTACTTC. Residues: CASSYSLRDFSSYEQYF.

V gene TRBV9 combines with J gene TRBJ1-4; 10 positions agree with TRBD1. Trimming at V came to 3 bases and at J to 2 bases, leaving 10 bases not matched to a gene. From germline, CDR1 is SGDLS and CDR2 YYNGEE. The CDR3 contains 18 residues. The CDR3 DNA reads as TGTGCCAGCAGCGAGACAGGGGGCTTACTCGTGACTAATGAAAAACTGTTTTTT. This codes for CASSETGGLLVTNEKLFF.

This sequence joins TRBV4-3 and TRBJ2-2; D is undetermined. This CDR3 spans 13 amino acids. CDR1 is LGHNA and CDR2 is YSLEER in the germline V gene. The V gene lost 1 base and the J gene lost 4 bases, with 4 bases spanning the gap. CDR3: CASSQVSTGELFF. The CDR3 DNA reads as TGCGCCAGCAGCCAAGTCTCCACCGGGGAGCTGTTTTTT.

Details on this clone: The same CDR3 can be traced to other DNA sequences in this sample. The genes are TRBV3-1 (or the pseudogene TRBV3-2) and TRBJ1-1; the D gene is possibly TRBD1 (6 bases). The CDR3 is made up of 11 amino acids. The germline V and J ends were trimmed by 9 bases and 4 bases, with 9 bases remaining between them. Germline assignment: CDR1 LGHDT and CDR2 YNNKEL (reference sequence). CDR3 sequence reads: CASRGGTEAFF. CDR3 bases: TGTGCCAGTAGGGGGGGCACTGAAGCTTTCTTT.

This chain links TRBV5-1 with TRBJ2-5; a possible D gene is TRBD1 (6 bases). This CDR3 is built from 15 residues. Deletions cut 0 bases from V and 5 bases from J, with 14 bases between. Germline CDR1 SGHRS, CDR2 YFSETQ. The CDR3 sequence is CASSLAASQGETQYF. DNA for the CDR3: TGCGCCAGCAGCTTGGCCGCTAGCCAGGGGGAGACCCAGTACTTC.

The V gene is TRBV2, the J gene TRBJ2-7; TRBD2 agrees at 10 bases. V gave up 4 bases and J gave up 6 bases; unmatched junction bases: 18. This CDR3 is built from 18 residues. CDR1 and CDR2 from the germline V gene are SNHLY and FYNNEI. DNA of the CDR3: TGTGCCAGCAGTGGCTATCCGGGACTAGCGTTGGGAAGCCTCGAGCAGTACTTC. As protein: CASSGYPGLALGSLEQYF.

This rearrangement joins TRBV28 to TRBJ1-1; the D is unclear. The germline V gene encodes CDR1 MDHEN and CDR2 SYDVKM. CDR3 length: 12 residues. V was clipped by 5 bases and J by 6 bases, with 10 bases between them. The chain's CDR3 is CASSRQVAEAFF. CDR3 coding DNA: TGTGCCAGCAGTCGCCAGGTGGCTGAAGCTTTCTTT. The complete variable domain, with remaining parts taken from reference TRBV28 and TRBJ1-1, reads DVKVTQSSRYLVKRTGEKVFLECVQDMDHENMFWYRQDPGLGLRLIYFSYDVKMKEKGDIPEGYSVSREKKERFSLILESASTNQTSMYLCASSRQVAEAFFGQGTRLTVV.

This clone is a singleton in its sample. The chain links TRBV19 to TRBJ1-2; a possible D gene is TRBD1 (6 bases). The germline gives CDR1 LNHDA, CDR2 SQIVND (reference sequence). The CDR3 extends over 15 amino acids. Trimming shortened V by 7 bases and J by 0 bases, and 15 bases separated the two germline ends. Here the CDR3 reads CASKQQGVSNYGYTF. CDR3 DNA sequence: TGTGCCAGTAAGCAACAGGGAGTCTCTAACTATGGCTACACCTTC.

The chain combines TRBV7-9 with TRBJ1-1; TRBD1 aligns across 9 bases. The CDR3 is 14 amino acids. Trimming at V came to 5 bases and at J to 4 bases, leaving 5 bases not matched to a gene. Germline assignment: CDR1 SEHNR and CDR2 FQNEAQ (reference sequence). CDR3 protein: CASSLQGAPTEAFF. CDR3 DNA sequence: TGTGCCAGCAGCCTACAGGGGGCGCCCACTGAAGCTTTCTTT.

The chain couples TRBV10-3 to TRBJ2-1; TRBD2 matches 12 bases. The CDR3 spans 15 residues. Unmatched junction bases numbered 7, after V lost 4 bases and J lost 9 bases. Germline CDR1 is ENHRY and CDR2 is SYGVKD. CDR3 coding DNA: TGTGCCATCAGTGGGCTAGCGGGAGGGCTCGGTGAGCAGTTCTTC. Its translation: CAISGLAGGLGEQFF.

This clone turned up a few times. This rearrangement joins TRBV3-1 (or the pseudogene TRBV3-2) to TRBJ2-7, with 9 bases aligning to TRBD2. Per germline, CDR1 LGHDT and CDR2 YNNKEL (reference sequence). Losses at the gene ends were 4 bases for V and 4 bases for J; bases not matched to a gene: 8. This CDR3 is built from 15 residues. CDR3 nucleotide sequence: TGTGCCAGCAGCCGGGAACTAGCGGGCTCTTACGAGCAGTACTTC. Its translation: CASSRELAGSYEQYF.

V is TRBV19 and J is TRBJ1-2; 7 positions match TRBD1. Germline CDR1 is LNHDA and CDR2 is SQIVND (reference sequence). CDR3 size: 15 residues. V shed 5 bases, J shed 4 bases, and the junction held 10 bases outside the gene matches. CDR3 in amino acids: CASSYQSGQLYGYTF. The CDR3, as DNA: TGTGCCAGTAGTTATCAATCGGGACAGCTCTATGGCTACACCTTC.

This clone appeared a few times. An end of the junction does not agree with germline; a read error may underlie this. The chain carries TRBV11-2 and TRBJ1-2, with D perhaps TRBD1 (5 bases). Per the germline V gene, CDR1 is SGHAT and CDR2 is FQNNGV. The CDR3 has 14 residues. CDR3 bases: TGTGCCAGCAGCATAGACCGGGGGATTTATGGCTACACCTTC. As protein: CASSIDRGIYGYTF.

The chain recombines TRBV4-3 with TRBJ1-6; D is unresolved. Trimming removed 0 bases from V and 10 bases from J, with 13 bases in between. Germline V gene lookup returns CDR1 LGHNA and CDR2 YSLEER. The CDR3 totals 15 residues. CDR3 sequence reads: CASSQDLAVHSPLHF. The CDR3 nucleotides are TGCGCCAGCAGCCAAGATTTGGCCGTCCACTCACCCCTCCACTTT.

The chain carries TRBV20-1 and TRBJ2-1; 7 bases are a match to TRBD1. V trimming: 4 bases; J trimming: 11 bases; junction bases outside the gene matches: 5. This CDR3 contains 11 residues. The germline V gene has CDR1 DFQATT and CDR2 SNEGSKA (reference sequence). The CDR3 here is CSAMTGMKQFF. The CDR3 nucleotides read TGCAGTGCTATGACAGGGATGAAGCAGTTCTTC.

V is TRBV9 and J is TRBJ2-1; D might be TRBD1 (7 bases). Germline V gene sequence: CDR1 SGDLS, CDR2 YYNGEE. V was pared by 0 bases and J by 10 bases, with 14 bases between. This CDR3 contains 14 residues. CDR3 DNA sequence: TGTGCCAGCAGCGTAGACAGTGGAGGGGGCGAGCAGTTCTTC. It encodes CASSVDSGGGEQFF.

The V gene is TRBV7-8, the J gene TRBJ2-1; maybe TRBD1 (5 bases). Trimming left V 2 bases short and J 2 bases short, with 10 bases between. The germline CDR1 and CDR2 sequences are SGHVS and FQNEAQ. This CDR3 spans 15 amino acids. Written as DNA, the CDR3 is TGTGCCAGCAGCTTAAGGGGCGGAACCTACAATGAGCAGTTCTTC. Its translation is CASSLRGGTYNEQFF.

This clone was detected a few times. The rearrangement joins TRBV30 to TRBJ1-5, with unresolved D. Germline lookup yields CDR1 GTSNPN and CDR2 SVGIG (reference sequence). The CDR3 covers 14 residues. Deletions cut 3 bases from V and 0 bases from J, with 9 bases between. CDR3 sequence reads: CAWSFPNSNQPQHF. CDR3 DNA sequence: TGTGCCTGGAGCTTTCCTAATAGCAATCAGCCCCAGCATTTT.

The J gene is TRBJ2-3, the V gene TRBV7-2; no reliable D call. The germline gives CDR1 SGHTA, CDR2 FQGNSA. The V and J ends lost 0 bases and 6 bases respectively, with 7 bases between them. The CDR3 totals 13 residues. The CDR3 coding sequence is TGTGCCAGCAGCTTAGCCAAGCCCGATACGCAGTATTTT. It specifies CASSLAKPDTQYF.

The chain recombines TRBV27 with TRBJ1-1; D is possibly TRBD1 (5 bases). This CDR3 contains 11 residues. V dropped 4 bases and J dropped 6 bases, with 6 bases sitting between them. Germline CDR1 MNHEY, CDR2 SMNVEV (reference sequence). DNA for the CDR3: TGTGCCAGCAGTTGGGGGGCTGAAGCTTTCTTT. Its translation: CASSWGAEAFF.

The chain couples TRBV3-1 (or the pseudogene TRBV3-2) to TRBJ2-5; TRBD1 matches at 11 bases. The trim removed 6 bases at V and 6 bases at J, leaving 6 bases unmatched. Germline loops: CDR1 LGHDT, CDR2 YNNKEL (reference sequence). CDR3 length: 14 residues. CDR3 protein: CASSWDRGGKTQYF. CDR3 nucleotide sequence: TGTGCCAGCAGTTGGGACAGGGGGGGTAAGACCCAGTACTTC.

The rearrangement joins TRBV30 to TRBJ2-1; the D gene is possibly TRBD2 (6 bases). The germline V gene has CDR1 GTSNPN and CDR2 SVGIG (reference sequence). This CDR3 is 15 amino acids long. V was pared by 2 bases and J by 3 bases, with 14 bases between. The CDR3 DNA sequence: TGTGCCTGGAGTATCGGGGCTAGCGTCTACAATGAGCAGTTCTTC. Encoded protein: CAWSIGASVYNEQFF.

This clone was counted only a few times. The chain links TRBV9 to TRBJ2-1; D perhaps matches TRBD2 (6 bases). CDR1 SGDLS and CDR2 YYNGEE come from the germline V gene. The CDR3 has 14 amino acids. With 0 bases removed from V and 8 bases from J, the gap between germline ends came to 12 bases. The DNA for the CDR3 is TGTGCCAGCAGCGTAGGGGAGGTCGAACATGAGCAGTTCTTC. Translated: CASSVGEVEHEQFF.

The chain is built from TRBV28 and TRBJ1-1; 8 nucleotides line up with TRBD1. This CDR3 has 15 amino acids. Germline CDR1 MDHEN, CDR2 SYDVKM. The trim removed 5 bases at V and 10 bases at J, leaving 15 bases unmatched. CDR3 sequence (DNA): TGTGCCAGCAGTCTCCCCGGGACAGGCCTTAAGGCAGCTTTCTTT. This sequence encodes CASSLPGTGLKAAFF.

This chain links TRBV6-5 with TRBJ1-5; TRBD1 aligns across 10 bases. This CDR3 has 13 amino acids. Germline trimming cut 5 bases from V and 6 bases from J; bases unmatched to any gene: 1. Germline V lookup: CDR1 MNHEY, CDR2 SVGAGI. The CDR3 DNA reads TGTGCCAGCAGTAGGGACAGGGGTCAGCCCCAGCATTTT. Residues: CASSRDRGQPQHF.

The CDR3, as DNA: TGTGCCAGCAGTGACGTCTACTCTGGAAACACCATATATTTT. It codes for CASSDVYSGNTIYF. V and J are TRBV2 and TRBJ1-3; D is undetermined. This CDR3 spans 14 amino acids. V dropped 3 bases and J dropped 0 bases, with 6 bases sitting between them. The V gene's germline CDR1 is SNHLY and CDR2 FYNNEI.

The CDR3 nucleotides read TGTGCCAGCAGCTTAGTCAAGGGACAGGGGATTGGTCAGCCCCAGCATTTT. It is translated as CASSLVKGQGIGQPQHF. The V call is TRBV11-2, the J call TRBJ1-5; TRBD1 matches at 10 bases. V lost 1 base, J lost 6 bases, and 9 bases stayed unmatched. This CDR3 is 17 amino acids long. Per the germline V gene, CDR1 is SGHAT and CDR2 is FQNNGV.

This clone has more than one count but fewer than ten. The CDR3 loop is CASSPNRADNAEAFF. Here the CDR3 DNA reads TGTGCCAGCTCACCAAACAGGGCGGATAACGCTGAAGCTTTCTTT. The chain joins TRBV18 to TRBJ1-1, with D perhaps matching TRBD1 (6 bases). The CDR3 runs 15 residues. Trimming removed 2 bases at V and 6 bases at J, with 16 bases between. Germline CDR1 is KGHSH and CDR2 is LQKENI.

V usage is TRBV7-8 and J usage is TRBJ2-3, with 16 bases aligning to TRBD2. The trim removed 4 bases at V and 7 bases at J, leaving 11 bases unmatched. Germline CDR1 is SGHVS and CDR2 is FQNEAQ. This CDR3 is 18 amino acids long. The CDR3 nucleotides read TGTGCCAGCAGCTCAAAGGGGACTAGCGGGGGGGCCCGAAATACGCAGTATTTT. Protein sequence: CASSSKGTSGGARNTQYF.